There are a few counts of the clone carrying this T cell receptor beta chain. What it recognizes is unknown. These data come from a study of T cells in Graves' hyperthyroidism and ophthalmopathy. Whole-study results and caveats: Blood held most thyroid clonotypes expanded above 0.001 frequency.

V lost 3 bases to trimming and J lost 5 bases; unmatched junction nucleotides: 7. The V gene's germline CDR1 is ENHRY and CDR2 SYGVKD. There are 16 residues in the CDR3. Uncontrolled infection, other autoimmune disease, pregnancy and lactation each barred patients from inclusion. TCR beta CDR3 sequences were amplified from RNA transcripts. Researchers ran a first-round RT-PCR on the TCR CDR3 using the HTBI primer set. Each CDR3 protein is one row after TCRdb ran MiXCR on the multiplex PCR reads. The table includes approximately 410,000 distinct CDR3 sequences, approximately 13% detected once. Sequences were obtained from blood. This TCR was recovered from a woman between 18 and 29 years old with Graves' hyperthyroidism. The chain couples TRBV10-3 to TRBJ2-2, with 9 positions matching TRBD2. The CDR3 sequence: CAISEGGRARTGELFF. The CDR3 DNA follows: TGTGCCATCAGTGAAGGCGGGAGGGCCCGGACCGGGGAGCTGTTTTTT.